Listed below are T cell receptor beta chains from one sample, sequenced in a study of cytomegalovirus exposure and HLA in healthy donors. Profiled with immunoSEQ multiplex PCR; TCRdb holds only in-frame clones, not every one. Altogether about 190,000 clones are present, 70% to 75% being singletons, with the ten largest covering around 3.2%. The sample comprised PBMCs. The receptors derive from a woman aged 25-40 years in good health and CMV-seropositive. CDR3s include the opening cysteine and the closing phenylalanine or tryptophan. D genes are given only for firm matches. Clone size is given for some rows only: seen once, a few or many times, or a class if the clone is expanded.

d_gene: NA; abundance: NA; len: 14; v_gene: TRBV7-2; j_gene: TRBJ2-7; CDR3nt: TGTGCCAGCAGCCATGGGGTTCTAGGGGGCGAGCAGTACTTC; CDR3aa: CASSHGVLGGEQYF
d_gene: NA; abundance: NA; len: 15; v_gene: TRBV5-4; j_gene: TRBJ2-2; CDR3nt: TGTGCCAGCAGCTTGGTACAGGGTAGCACCGGGGAGCTGTTTTTT; CDR3aa: CASSLVQGSTGELFF
d_gene: TRBD2; abundance: NA; len: 16; v_gene: TRBV11-2; j_gene: TRBJ2-7; CDR3nt: TGTGCCAGCAGCTCGGCAGCGGGAGGGCCGACCTACGAGCAGTACTTC; CDR3aa: CASSSAAGGPTYEQYF
d_gene: TRBD2; abundance: NA; len: 15; v_gene: TRBV19; j_gene: TRBJ2-1; CDR3nt: TGTGCCAGTAGAACCGGGACTAGCGGTTACAATGAGCAGTTCTTC; CDR3aa: CASRTGTSGYNEQFF
d_gene: NA; abundance: few; len: 14; v_gene: TRBV27; j_gene: TRBJ2-5; CDR3nt: TGTGCCAGCTCCCCGAGGACAAAACAAGAGACCCAGTACTTC; CDR3aa: CASSPRTKQETQYF
d_gene: NA; abundance: NA; len: 15; v_gene: TRBV5-5; j_gene: TRBJ2-3; CDR3nt: TGTGCCAGCAGCCACTTAGGGACTTTCACAGATACGCAGTATTTT; CDR3aa: CASSHLGTFTDTQYF
d_gene: NA; abundance: once; len: 12; v_gene: TRBV27; j_gene: TRBJ2-7; CDR3nt: TGTGCCAGCAGGCGACAGGGGACTAGCCAGTACTTC; CDR3aa: CASRRQGTSQYF
d_gene: NA; abundance: NA; len: 15; v_gene: TRBV19; j_gene: TRBJ1-5; CDR3nt: TGTGCCAGTAGCCTGGGCGTAAGTCAGTATCAGCCCCAGCATTTT; CDR3aa: CASSLGVSQYQPQHF
d_gene: NA; abundance: NA; len: 15; v_gene: TRBV7-9; j_gene: TRBJ2-1; CDR3nt: TGTGCCAGCAGCTTCAGCGAGACCGCAAACAATGAGCAGTTCTTC; CDR3aa: CASSFSETANNEQFF
d_gene: NA; abundance: NA; len: 15; v_gene: TRBV6-1; j_gene: TRBJ1-1; CDR3nt: TGTGCCAGCAGTGAAGGGGAGAGCTCGAACACTGAAGCTTTCTTT; CDR3aa: CASSEGESSNTEAFF
d_gene: TRBD1; abundance: few; len: 17; v_gene: TRBV28; j_gene: TRBJ1-5; CDR3nt: TGTGCCAGCAGACGTAGAAAGGGACAGGGTAGCAATCAGCCCCAGCATTTT; CDR3aa: CASRRRKGQGSNQPQHF
d_gene: NA; abundance: NA; len: 15; v_gene: TRBV4-1; j_gene: TRBJ1-2; CDR3nt: TGCGCCAGCAGCCAAGCGCTGGTGTCCAACTATGGTTACACCTTC; CDR3aa: CASSQALVSNYGYTF
d_gene: TRBD2; abundance: NA; len: 15; v_gene: TRBV5-6; j_gene: TRBJ2-1; CDR3nt: TGTGCCAGCAGCCCGCGGGGGGGCTCCTACAATGAGCAGTTCTTC; CDR3aa: CASSPRGGSYNEQFF
d_gene: TRBD2; abundance: NA; len: 14; v_gene: TRBV10-2; j_gene: TRBJ2-7; CDR3nt: TGCGCCAGCAGAAAGCGGGAGGGAGTGTACGAGCAGTACTTC; CDR3aa: CASRKREGVYEQYF
d_gene: TRBD1; abundance: few; len: 16; v_gene: TRBV11-2; j_gene: TRBJ1-3; CDR3nt: TGTGCCAGCAGCCCGAGGACAGGGCGAGGAGGAAACACCATATATTTT; CDR3aa: CASSPRTGRGGNTIYF
d_gene: TRBD1; abundance: NA; len: 14; v_gene: TRBV5-5; j_gene: TRBJ2-7; CDR3nt: TGTGCCAGCAGCTTGCAGGGGGCGATCTACGAGCAGTACTTC; CDR3aa: CASSLQGAIYEQYF
d_gene: TRBD2; abundance: NA; len: 15; v_gene: TRBV6-6; j_gene: TRBJ2-1; CDR3nt: TGTGCCAGCAGTTACGGCAAACTAGCGGGAAATGAGCAGTTCTTC; CDR3aa: CASSYGKLAGNEQFF
d_gene: NA; abundance: NA; len: 14; v_gene: TRBV11-2; j_gene: TRBJ1-1; CDR3nt: TGTGCCAGCAGGCCTGCGGGAAGCAACACTGAAGCTTTCTTT; CDR3aa: CASRPAGSNTEAFF
d_gene: TRBD1; abundance: NA; len: 14; v_gene: TRBV6-1; j_gene: TRBJ2-3; CDR3nt: TGTGCCAGCAGGGGGACAGGGGGCCCAGATACGCAGTATTTT; CDR3aa: CASRGTGGPDTQYF
d_gene: TRBD2; abundance: NA; len: 15; v_gene: TRBV27; j_gene: TRBJ2-7; CDR3nt: TGTGCCAGCAGTTTATCTGGGACTAGCCAAATCGAGCAGTACTTC; CDR3aa: CASSLSGTSQIEQYF
d_gene: TRBD1; abundance: NA; len: 15; v_gene: TRBV5-1; j_gene: TRBJ2-5; CDR3nt: TGCGCCAGCAGCTTTAAACAGGGGGCAGGAGAGACCCAGTACTTC; CDR3aa: CASSFKQGAGETQYF
d_gene: TRBD1; abundance: NA; len: 14; v_gene: TRBV28; j_gene: TRBJ2-7; CDR3nt: TGTGCCAGCAGCAATCCGGGACAGGGGGCCGAGCAGTACTTC; CDR3aa: CASSNPGQGAEQYF
d_gene: TRBD2; abundance: few; len: 16; v_gene: TRBV19; j_gene: TRBJ2-1; CDR3nt: TGTGCCAGTAGTCCGACTACCGGGACTAGCGGCAATGAGCAGTTCTTC; CDR3aa: CASSPTTGTSGNEQFF
d_gene: TRBD2; abundance: NA; len: 16; v_gene: TRBV19; j_gene: TRBJ2-7; CDR3nt: TGTGCCAGTAGAATTTCGCTAGCGGGAGGGCCTTACGAGCAGTACTTC; CDR3aa: CASRISLAGGPYEQYF
d_gene: TRBD1; abundance: NA; len: 14; v_gene: TRBV28; j_gene: TRBJ1-2; CDR3nt: TGTGCCAGCCCATTCGACAGGGCCGCCTATGGCTACACCTTC; CDR3aa: CASPFDRAAYGYTF
d_gene: NA; abundance: NA; len: 14; v_gene: TRBV27; j_gene: TRBJ2-3; CDR3nt: TGTGCCAGCAAATCCTGGGGGGGCACAGATACGCAGTATTTT; CDR3aa: CASKSWGGTDTQYF
d_gene: TRBD2; abundance: NA; len: 17; v_gene: TRBV10-2; j_gene: TRBJ2-7; CDR3nt: TGCGCCAGCAGTGAGTCTCTTTTGCTAGCGGGCTCTTCCGAGCAGTACTTC; CDR3aa: CASSESLLLAGSSEQYF
d_gene: TRBD2; abundance: NA; len: 16; v_gene: TRBV6-1; j_gene: TRBJ2-2; CDR3nt: TGTGCCAGCAGTGAGCTAGCGGGAGTCAGCGCCGGGGAGCTGTTTTTT; CDR3aa: CASSELAGVSAGELFF
d_gene: NA; abundance: NA; len: 14; v_gene: TRBV14; j_gene: TRBJ2-7; CDR3nt: TGTGCCAGCAGCCGGGCGGGTCCAGCCTACGAGCAGTACTTC; CDR3aa: CASSRAGPAYEQYF
d_gene: TRBD2; abundance: few; len: 18; v_gene: TRBV5-5; j_gene: TRBJ2-7; CDR3nt: TGTGCCAGCAGCCCTTGGGGTCTTAGCGGGGGATACTCCTACGAGCAGTACTTC; CDR3aa: CASSPWGLSGGYSYEQYF
d_gene: NA; abundance: NA; len: 13; v_gene: TRBV5-6; j_gene: TRBJ2-7; CDR3nt: TGTGCCAGCAGCCTGTTACAATCCTACGAGCAGTACTTC; CDR3aa: CASSLLQSYEQYF
d_gene: NA; abundance: NA; len: 12; v_gene: TRBV28; j_gene: TRBJ1-1; CDR3nt: TGTGCCCTCAAGTCCGGGGGCACTGAAGCTTTCTTT; CDR3aa: CALKSGGTEAFF
d_gene: NA; abundance: NA; len: 13; v_gene: TRBV7-9; j_gene: TRBJ2-7; CDR3nt: TGTGCCAGCAGCCACCCGGGGGGCCACGAGCAGTACTTC; CDR3aa: CASSHPGGHEQYF
d_gene: TRBD1; abundance: NA; len: 13; v_gene: TRBV28; j_gene: TRBJ2-7; CDR3nt: TGTGCCAGCAGACAGGGGAGCTCCTACGAGCAGTACTTC; CDR3aa: CASRQGSSYEQYF
d_gene: NA; abundance: NA; len: 13; v_gene: TRBV10-2; j_gene: TRBJ2-3; CDR3nt: TGCGCCAGCGGATGGGACACCACAGATACGCAGTATTTT; CDR3aa: CASGWDTTDTQYF
d_gene: NA; abundance: NA; len: 12; v_gene: TRBV19; j_gene: TRBJ2-3; CDR3nt: TGTGCCAGTAGTATACTCGGGGATACGCAGTATTTT; CDR3aa: CASSILGDTQYF
d_gene: NA; abundance: few; len: 14; v_gene: TRBV5-6; j_gene: TRBJ2-7; CDR3nt: TGTGCCAGCAGCTTTGCAGGGGTCCCCGACGAGCAGTACTTC; CDR3aa: CASSFAGVPDEQYF